These T cell receptor beta chains were read from a single sample in a study of T cell responses to AZD1222 COVID-19 vaccine. Method: immunoSEQ multiplex PCR; TCRdb's copy keeps in-frame clones and lacks some. In the table there are 73,000 or so clones, approximately 90% of which are singletons. The sample was peripheral blood, taken on day 0 of AZD1222 vaccination. These receptor sequences come from an adult in good health. The CDR3 runs from the conserved cysteine through the conserved F or W. D genes are given only for firm matches. Some rows mark clone size as missing; the rest say once, few, many or name a class of expanded clone.

size: -
D: TRBD2
V: TRBV3-1/TRBV3-2
J: TRBJ2-7
length: 17
DNA: TGTGCCAGCAGCCGAGGACTAGCGGGGCCCGAGGTCTACGAGCAGTACTTC
CDR3: CASSRGLAGPEVYEQYF

size: -
D: TRBD2
V: TRBV5-1
J: TRBJ2-1
length: 14
DNA: TGCGCCAGCAGCTCCACGACTAGCGGGGGGGAGCAGTTCTTC
CDR3: CASSSTTSGGEQFF

size: few
D: -
V: TRBV9
J: TRBJ1-6
length: 14
DNA: TGTGCCAGCAGCTCGGCAGCAGCTGATTCACCCCTCCACTTT
CDR3: CASSSAAADSPLHF

size: -
D: -
V: TRBV19
J: TRBJ2-1
length: 13
DNA: TGTGCCAGTAGTATCTCAACCTACAATGAGCAGTTCTTC
CDR3: CASSISTYNEQFF

size: -
D: TRBD2
V: TRBV7-9
J: TRBJ2-1
length: 15
DNA: TGTGCCAGCAGCACGACTAGCCTCGCCTACAATGAGCAGTTCTTC
CDR3: CASSTTSLAYNEQFF

size: -
D: -
V: TRBV27
J: TRBJ2-7
length: 16
DNA: TGTGCCAGCAGTTTATCGGCGGGGACCTTCTCCTACGAGCAGTACTTC
CDR3: CASSLSAGTFSYEQYF

size: -
D: -
V: TRBV28
J: TRBJ2-2
length: 12
DNA: TGTGCCAGCAGTTTAACCGCCCGGGAGCTGTTTTTT
CDR3: CASSLTARELFF

size: -
D: TRBD1
V: TRBV11-1
J: TRBJ2-7
length: 14
DNA: TGTGCCAGCAGCCGGGACAGAGTCTCCTACGAGCAGTACTTC
CDR3: CASSRDRVSYEQYF

size: -
D: TRBD1
V: TRBV30
J: TRBJ1-1
length: 13
DNA: TGTGCCTGGAGTGTACAGGGGAGAACTGAAGCTTTCTTT
CDR3: CAWSVQGRTEAFF

size: -
D: -
V: TRBV7-9
J: TRBJ1-1
length: 16
DNA: TGTGCCAGCAGCTTAGGATATGGGGGACGAGACACTGAAGCTTTCTTT
CDR3: CASSLGYGGRDTEAFF

size: -
D: TRBD1
V: TRBV18
J: TRBJ1-1
length: 13
DNA: TGTGCCAGCTCTTCCGGACAGGGCACTGAAGCTTTCTTT
CDR3: CASSSGQGTEAFF

size: once
D: -
V: TRBV28
J: TRBJ1-1
length: 13
DNA: TGTGCCAGCAGTTTCAGGATGAACACTGAAGCTTTCTTT
CDR3: CASSFRMNTEAFF

size: -
D: TRBD2
V: TRBV3-1/TRBV3-2
J: TRBJ2-5
length: 16
DNA: TGTGCCAGCAGCTGGGGACTAGCGGGGGGCAGGGAGACCCAGTACTTC
CDR3: CASSWGLAGGRETQYF

size: -
D: -
V: TRBV27
J: TRBJ1-5
length: 16
DNA: TGTGCCAGCAGCCTTACAGGGATATATAGCAATCAGCCCCAGCATTTT
CDR3: CASSLTGIYSNQPQHF

size: -
D: -
V: TRBV24-1
J: TRBJ1-5
length: 15
DNA: TGTGCCACCAGTAGGCCGGGGGACACAAATCAGCCCCAGCATTTT
CDR3: CATSRPGDTNQPQHF

size: -
D: -
V: TRBV7-6
J: TRBJ1-6
length: 18
DNA: TGTGCCAGCAGCCATTCTCAGACAGATAGCTCCTATAATTCACCCCTCCACTTT
CDR3: CASSHSQTDSSYNSPLHF

size: -
D: -
V: TRBV28
J: TRBJ2-7
length: 14
DNA: TGTGCCAGCAGTTTATATCGGATTCCCTACGAGCAGTACTTC
CDR3: CASSLYRIPYEQYF

size: -
D: -
V: TRBV7-3
J: TRBJ2-1
length: 17
DNA: TGTGCCAGCAGGCCAGCTCCCGGGACACCCTTCTACAATGAGCAGTTCTTC
CDR3: CASRPAPGTPFYNEQFF

size: -
D: -
V: TRBV28
J: TRBJ2-7
length: 16
DNA: TGTGCCAGCAGCTCTACAAATACAGGGCTGGGGTACGAGCAGTACTTC
CDR3: CASSSTNTGLGYEQYF

size: -
D: TRBD1
V: TRBV11-3
J: TRBJ2-7
length: 15
DNA: TGTGCCAGCAGCTTAGCATCGGGACAGCCCTACGAGCAGTACTTC
CDR3: CASSLASGQPYEQYF

size: -
D: -
V: TRBV15
J: TRBJ2-3
length: 13
DNA: TGTGCCACCAGCAGAGTAAGGGTAGATACGCAGTATTTT
CDR3: CATSRVRVDTQYF

size: -
D: -
V: TRBV11-3
J: TRBJ1-5
length: 17
DNA: TGTGCCAGCAGCTTAGACCGCCTAGAACAGGGCAATCAGCCCCAGCATTTT
CDR3: CASSLDRLEQGNQPQHF

size: -
D: -
V: TRBV5-1
J: TRBJ1-2
length: 15
DNA: TGCGCCAGCAGCTTGGATACCGGGGAGGACTATGGCTACACCTTC
CDR3: CASSLDTGEDYGYTF

size: -
D: -
V: TRBV28
J: TRBJ2-3
length: 16
DNA: TGTGCCAGCAGTTCGGGACCAAGAGGGGGCACAGATACGCAGTATTTT
CDR3: CASSSGPRGGTDTQYF

size: -
D: TRBD1
V: TRBV6-1
J: TRBJ2-1
length: 15
DNA: TGTGCCAGCAGTGAAGTACAGGGGGCCTACAATGAGCAGTTCTTC
CDR3: CASSEVQGAYNEQFF

size: -
D: -
V: TRBV4-1
J: TRBJ2-7
length: 14
DNA: TGCGCCAGCAGCCCCGGACAGAACCCCTACGAGCAGTACTTC
CDR3: CASSPGQNPYEQYF

size: -
D: -
V: TRBV7-3
J: TRBJ2-2
length: 13
DNA: TGTGCCAGCAGTAGTAGGGTGAACGGGGAGCTGTTTTTT
CDR3: CASSSRVNGELFF

size: -
D: -
V: TRBV27
J: TRBJ2-7
length: 13
DNA: TGTGCCAGCAGTTTTAATGGGGCCTACGAGCAGTACTTC
CDR3: CASSFNGAYEQYF

size: once
D: TRBD2
V: TRBV4-1
J: TRBJ2-1
length: 20
DNA: TGCGCCAGCAGCCAAGATTCTCTAGCTAGCGGGGATCTCTCCTACAATGAGCAGTTCTTC
CDR3: CASSQDSLASGDLSYNEQFF

size: -
D: -
V: TRBV4-1
J: TRBJ2-1
length: 13
DNA: TGCGCCAGCAGCCCGACCATGTACAATGAGCAGTTCTTC
CDR3: CASSPTMYNEQFF

size: -
D: TRBD2
V: TRBV9
J: TRBJ2-7
length: 15
DNA: TGTGCCAGCAGCGTAGCTGGTAGCGGGGATTACGAGCAGTACTTC
CDR3: CASSVAGSGDYEQYF

size: -
D: -
V: TRBV5-1
J: TRBJ2-4
length: 15
DNA: TGCGCCAGCAGCTTCCTCGGGGGTGGGGCAAACATTCAGTACTTC
CDR3: CASSFLGGGANIQYF

size: -
D: TRBD1
V: TRBV7-9
J: TRBJ2-1
length: 14
DNA: TGTGCCAGCAGCTTCTCGGACAGGGATGGGGAGCAGTTCTTC
CDR3: CASSFSDRDGEQFF

size: -
D: TRBD2
V: TRBV10-2
J: TRBJ2-1
length: 19
DNA: TGCGCCAGCAGTGATCAGGGTCCCCTTAGGACTAGCGTTAATAATGAGCAGTTCTTC
CDR3: CASSDQGPLRTSVNNEQFF

size: -
D: TRBD2
V: TRBV6-4
J: TRBJ2-7
length: 15
DNA: TGTGCCAGCAGTGTCGCGGGAGGCAAAACCTACGAGCAGTACTTC
CDR3: CASSVAGGKTYEQYF

size: -
D: TRBD1
V: TRBV3-1/TRBV3-2
J: TRBJ1-6
length: 15
DNA: TGTGCCAGCAGCCAAGATCAGGGGGATAATTCACCCCTCCACTTT
CDR3: CASSQDQGDNSPLHF

size: -
D: -
V: TRBV7-8
J: TRBJ2-5
length: 13
DNA: TGTGCCAGTTGGAAGTCAGTCCAAGAGACCCAGTACTTC
CDR3: CASWKSVQETQYF

size: -
D: -
V: TRBV27
J: TRBJ2-1
length: 16
DNA: TGTGCCAGCAGTTTATCGTCAGGGGTCCCATACAATGAGCAGTTCTTC
CDR3: CASSLSSGVPYNEQFF

size: -
D: -
V: TRBV28
J: TRBJ2-3
length: 12
DNA: TGTGCCAGCAGTTGGAGCACAGATACGCAGTATTTT
CDR3: CASSWSTDTQYF

size: -
D: TRBD2
V: TRBV6-5
J: TRBJ2-7
length: 15
DNA: TGTGCCAGCCTAAGGGGACTAGCGGGGGCCCAAGAGCAGTACTTC
CDR3: CASLRGLAGAQEQYF

size: -
D: TRBD1
V: TRBV4-1
J: TRBJ2-7
length: 15
DNA: TGCGCCAGCAGCCAGATGGGACAGGGAGGCGACGAGCAGTACTTC
CDR3: CASSQMGQGGDEQYF

size: -
D: -
V: TRBV2
J: TRBJ1-2
length: 10
DNA: TGTGCCAGCATGTCCAGGGGCTACACCTTC
CDR3: CASMSRGYTF

size: -
D: -
V: TRBV10-3
J: TRBJ1-3
length: 13
DNA: TGTGCCATCAGTGGCAGCTCTGGAAACACCATATATTTT
CDR3: CAISGSSGNTIYF

size: -
D: -
V: TRBV2
J: TRBJ2-1
length: 11
DNA: TGTGCCAGCAGTGGGGGGAATGAGCAGTTCTTC
CDR3: CASSGGNEQFF

size: -
D: TRBD2
V: TRBV5-6
J: TRBJ2-1
length: 16
DNA: TGTGCCAGCAGCTGGGGACTAGCGGGCCTTTACAATGAGCAGTTCTTC
CDR3: CASSWGLAGLYNEQFF

size: -
D: TRBD1
V: TRBV19
J: TRBJ2-2
length: 16
DNA: TGTGCCAGTAGTCCGAGGGGGCAGGGGAACACCGGGGAGCTGTTTTTT
CDR3: CASSPRGQGNTGELFF

size: -
D: -
V: TRBV27
J: TRBJ2-1
length: 15
DNA: TGTGCCAGCAGTTTTCTAGGGGGGGGGCCTGATGAGCAGTTCTTC
CDR3: CASSFLGGGPDEQFF

size: -
D: -
V: TRBV7-2
J: TRBJ1-1
length: 16
DNA: TGTGCCAGCAGTATTAGACGGGACTTCTTTAACACTGAAGCTTTCTTT
CDR3: CASSIRRDFFNTEAFF

size: -
D: TRBD1
V: TRBV6-5
J: TRBJ1-1
length: 15
DNA: TGTGCCAGCAGACCCCGACAGGGCGAGAGCACTGAAGCTTTCTTT
CDR3: CASRPRQGESTEAFF

size: -
D: TRBD1
V: TRBV2
J: TRBJ1-5
length: 14
DNA: TGTGCCAGCAGGGGGACAGGCGGGAATCAGCCCCAGCATTTT
CDR3: CASRGTGGNQPQHF

size: -
D: -
V: TRBV30
J: TRBJ1-5
length: 16
DNA: TGTGCCTGGGGGACCGGGACAAGGTTCTCGAATCAGCCCCAGCATTTT
CDR3: CAWGTGTRFSNQPQHF

size: -
D: TRBD1
V: TRBV5-4
J: TRBJ2-2
length: 14
DNA: TGTGCCAGCAGCTCACAGGGGAAGTCCGGGGAGCTGTTTTTT
CDR3: CASSSQGKSGELFF

size: -
D: TRBD1
V: TRBV6-5
J: TRBJ1-5
length: 11
DNA: TGTGCCAGCAGTATAACAGGGGCAACCCATTTT
CDR3: CASSITGATHF

size: -
D: -
V: TRBV4-1
J: TRBJ2-7
length: 15
DNA: TGCGCCAGCAGCCAAGTCGACAGTATCTCCTACGAGCAGTACTTC
CDR3: CASSQVDSISYEQYF

size: -
D: -
V: TRBV19
J: TRBJ2-5
length: 13
DNA: TGTGCCAGTAGCGGGAAGAGAGGAGAGACCCAGTACTTC
CDR3: CASSGKRGETQYF

size: once
D: -
V: TRBV3-1/TRBV3-2
J: TRBJ2-3
length: 12
DNA: TGTGCCAGCAGCCAAGCGACGGATACGCAGTATTTT
CDR3: CASSQATDTQYF

size: -
D: -
V: TRBV5-6
J: TRBJ2-1
length: 13
DNA: TGTGCCAGCAGCCCTGGGTGGGGCAATGAGCAGTTCTTC
CDR3: CASSPGWGNEQFF